This is a list of T cell receptor beta chains from one sample in a study of somatic mutations in cytotoxic T cells in rheumatoid arthritis. The data were produced by immunoSEQ multiplex PCR, yet TCRdb's version contains in-frame clones alone and is incomplete. Among roughly 4,100 clones, approximately 94% were seen once, and the ten largest hold around 7.6%. Specimen: CD8+ T cells sorted from blood. These receptors all stem from a woman aged 55 to 70 with rheumatoid arthritis. Both conserved end residues are part of each CDR3. The D gene is left open where the match is weak. A row's size may be missing; if present it is once, few, many or a size class.

V gene	J gene	D gene	clone size	CDR3 DNA	CDR3 protein
TRBV27	TRBJ1-1	TRBD1	.	TGTGCCAGCAGTTCCACAGGGGGCACCACTGAAGCTTTCTTT	CASSSTGGTTEAFF
TRBV7-9	TRBJ1-2	.	.	TGTGCCAGCAGCTTCCCCGACAGGTTAAACTATGGCTACACCTTC	CASSFPDRLNYGYTF
TRBV7-9	TRBJ1-4	.	.	TGTGCCAGCACCCTCGGGATCGGAAATAATGAAAAACTGTTTTTT	CASTLGIGNNEKLFF
TRBV28	TRBJ2-5	.	.	TGTGCCAGCAGTCCCGAAATTGTCATCAGAGAGACCCAGTACTTC	CASSPEIVIRETQYF
TRBV6-4	TRBJ2-6	TRBD1	.	TGTGCCAGCAGTGACTCAGGGGGCGCTGGGGCCAACGTCCTGACTTTC	CASSDSGGAGANVLTF
TRBV6-5	TRBJ1-2	TRBD1	.	TGTGCCAGCAGTTACTGGGACAGTTTTACTAACTATGGCTACACCTTC	CASSYWDSFTNYGYTF
TRBV4-1	TRBJ1-1	.	.	TGCGCCAGCAGCCAATACCAGGGAACGTTGGGCACTGAAGCTTTCTTT	CASSQYQGTLGTEAFF
TRBV27	TRBJ2-1	TRBD1	.	TGTGCCACCTGGGACAGGGTCGATGAGCAGTTCTTC	CATWDRVDEQFF
TRBV30	TRBJ1-2	.	.	TGTGCCTGGAGTGTCCGGGTAGGGAGATATGGCTACACCTTC	CAWSVRVGRYGYTF
TRBV6-4	TRBJ2-2	.	.	TGTGCCAGCAGTGCCACTACTAACACCGGGGAGCTGTTTTTT	CASSATTNTGELFF
TRBV5-1	TRBJ2-7	TRBD2	.	TGCGCCAGCAGCTGGGCGACTAGCCTGGGCTCCTACGAGCAGTACTTC	CASSWATSLGSYEQYF
TRBV7-9	TRBJ1-1	TRBD1	.	TGTGCCAGCAGCCCTCCCGGGACAGGGGGGTCTAACACTGAAGCTTTCTTT	CASSPPGTGGSNTEAFF
TRBV7-9	TRBJ1-1	.	.	TGTGCCAGCAGCGGGGAGTTGAACACTGAAGCTTTCTTT	CASSGELNTEAFF
TRBV27	TRBJ2-1	TRBD2	.	TGTGCCAGCAGTCTCATTAGCGGGGACCCCTCCTACAATGAGCAGTTCTTC	CASSLISGDPSYNEQFF
TRBV27	TRBJ1-1	.	.	TGTGCCAGCAGTTTTGGCGGATTGAACACTGAAGCTTTCTTT	CASSFGGLNTEAFF
TRBV28	TRBJ1-4	TRBD1	.	TGTGCCAGCAGTTTGGGGACAGGGTATGAAAAACTGTTTTTT	CASSLGTGYEKLFF
TRBV9	TRBJ2-3	TRBD2	.	TGTGCCAGCAGCGTATACGGCGGGAGGGCCCCCACAGATACGCAGTATTTT	CASSVYGGRAPTDTQYF
TRBV4-1	TRBJ2-7	TRBD1	.	TGCGCCAGCACCAAAAGGGACAGGGGAAACTACGAGCAGTACTTC	CASTKRDRGNYEQYF
TRBV9	TRBJ2-2	.	.	TGTGCCAGCAGCGTAGGTGGTGGAGGGACCGGGGAGCTGTTTTTT	CASSVGGGGTGELFF
TRBV28	TRBJ1-1	.	.	TGTGCCAGCAGTTTATCGTGGACGGGGGGAACTGAAGCTTTCTTT	CASSLSWTGGTEAFF
TRBV11-2	TRBJ1-1	.	.	TGTGCCAGCAGACCGACATTGAACACTGAAGCTTTCTTT	CASRPTLNTEAFF
TRBV11-3	TRBJ2-7	TRBD2	once	TGTGCCAGCAGCTCCGGGATCGGGACTAGCGGGAGCTACGAGCAGTACTTC	CASSSGIGTSGSYEQYF
TRBV10-2	TRBJ2-1	.	.	TGCGCCAGCTGCATTACTCACAATGAGCAGTTCTTC	CASCITHNEQFF
TRBV5-1	TRBJ2-7	TRBD2	.	TGCGCCAGCAGCCCTAGCGGAACAACTTACGAGCAGTACTTC	CASSPSGTTYEQYF
TRBV6-6	TRBJ1-4	TRBD1	.	TGTGCCAGCAGTTACTGGCCGGGACAGGGAGGTGAAAAACTGTTTTTT	CASSYWPGQGGEKLFF
TRBV9	TRBJ2-3	TRBD2	.	TGTGCCAGCAGCGTGGGACTAGCGTTATTCACAGATACGCAGTATTTT	CASSVGLALFTDTQYF
TRBV4-2	TRBJ2-3	TRBD2	.	TGTGCCAGCAGCCCCCGGACTAGCGGGGGGGGGACAGATACGCAGTATTTT	CASSPRTSGGGTDTQYF
TRBV13	TRBJ2-1	.	few	TGTGCCAGCAGCTTAGGGGACAGCTTTTCCTCCTACAATGAGCAGTTCTTC	CASSLGDSFSSYNEQFF
TRBV5-6	TRBJ1-5	.	.	TGTGCCAGCAGCTTGTTTACTTACAGGGTCAATCAGCCCCAGCATTTT	CASSLFTYRVNQPQHF
TRBV6-4	TRBJ2-1	TRBD2	.	TGTGCCAGCAGTGAAGTCGGCGGGGGGAAATACAATGAGCAGTTCTTC	CASSEVGGGKYNEQFF
TRBV5-6	TRBJ2-3	.	few	TGTGCCAGCAGCTTGGCCGCCGGGACTAGCACAGATACGCAGTATTTT	CASSLAAGTSTDTQYF
TRBV4-1	TRBJ1-1	.	once	TGCGCCAGCACCTGGGGAGGGGGAACTGAGAACACTGAAGCTTTCTTT	CASTWGGGTENTEAFF
TRBV27	TRBJ1-1	TRBD1	.	TGTGCCAGCAGTTTATTTCTAGGGACAGGGAACACTGAAGCTTTCTTT	CASSLFLGTGNTEAFF
TRBV28	TRBJ1-1	.	.	TGTGCCAGCAGTCTCCAGGGTGGGAACACTGAAGCTTTCTTT	CASSLQGGNTEAFF
TRBV6-6	TRBJ2-7	TRBD2	once	TGTGCCAGCAGTTACTCGACTAGCGTCACCTACGAGCAGTACTTC	CASSYSTSVTYEQYF
TRBV4-2	TRBJ1-4	TRBD1	few	TGTGCCAGCAGCCAAGGGGTCGGGACAGGGCATGAAAAACTGTTTTTT	CASSQGVGTGHEKLFF
TRBV6-5	TRBJ2-2	.	.	TGTGCCAGCAGTTACTCGGTCCAGGGCGGCGGGGAGCTGTTTTTT	CASSYSVQGGGELFF
TRBV7-6	TRBJ2-7	.	once	TGTGCCAGCAGCCCGCCCGGAGGTCCCCTCTACGAGCAGTACTTC	CASSPPGGPLYEQYF
TRBV14	TRBJ2-1	.	.	TGTGCCAGCAGCCAAGATGTTGCGGGCCTTGAGCAGTTCTTC	CASSQDVAGLEQFF
TRBV7-8	TRBJ2-7	.	.	TGTGCCAGCGGCCGGGCGGGATCCTACGAGCAGTACTTC	CASGRAGSYEQYF
TRBV7-6	TRBJ2-2	.	.	TGTGCCAGCAGCGTAGGGGGAGGAGGGGCCCCCACCGGGGAGCTGTTTTTT	CASSVGGGGAPTGELFF
TRBV30	TRBJ2-7	.	.	TGTGCCTGGAGTGAGAGCTACGAGCAGTACTTC	CAWSESYEQYF
TRBV9	TRBJ2-2	.	.	TGTGCCAGCAGCTCGAGGACAGGGACTACCAACACCGGGGAGCTGTTTTTT	CASSSRTGTTNTGELFF
TRBV2	TRBJ2-1	.	.	TGTGCCAGCATGCTCGTTTCGGGATACGGATACAATGAGCAGTTCTTC	CASMLVSGYGYNEQFF
TRBV4-1	TRBJ2-2	.	.	TGCGCCAGCAGCCAAGTTGGGGGACACGGGGAGCTGTTTTTT	CASSQVGGHGELFF
TRBV7-2	TRBJ2-5	TRBD1	.	TGTGCCAGCAGCGACTCACAGGGGGCTTGGGAGACCCAGTACTTC	CASSDSQGAWETQYF
TRBV7-9	TRBJ1-5	.	.	TGTGCCAGCAGCTTAGGGTACGGTTTCAATCAGCCCCAGCATTTT	CASSLGYGFNQPQHF
TRBV5-6	TRBJ2-2	.	.	TGTGCCAGCAGCTTAATAAACGGGGAGCTGTTTTTT	CASSLINGELFF
TRBV28	TRBJ1-1	.	once	TGTGCCACCATTGCCGGCACTGAAGCTTTCTTT	CATIAGTEAFF
TRBV27	TRBJ1-6	.	.	TGTGCCAGCAGTCCCTACAGGGATAATTCCCCCCTCCACTTT	CASSPYRDNSPLHF
TRBV7-9	TRBJ2-1	.	.	TGTGCCAGCAGCAGAACTAGCCCTGAGCAGTTCTTC	CASSRTSPEQFF
TRBV7-9	TRBJ1-4	.	.	TGTGCCAGCAGCTCAAGACGCGGAGGCTCAACTAATGAAAAACTGTTTTTT	CASSSRRGGSTNEKLFF
TRBV18	TRBJ1-1	TRBD1	.	TGTGCCAGCTCAGATTTTGTGGGACAGCTACAGATTGAAGCTTTCTTT	CASSDFVGQLQIEAFF
TRBV19	TRBJ1-1	.	.	TGTGCCAGTAGTGCGATCAACTCGAACACTGAAGCTTTCTTT	CASSAINSNTEAFF
TRBV6-6	TRBJ1-2	.	.	TGTGCCAGCAGCCATCTGGCGGCCCCTCCTAACTATGGCTACACCTTC	CASSHLAAPPNYGYTF
TRBV7-9	TRBJ1-2	TRBD1	.	TGTGCCAGCAGCCCCGGACAGGGTGGCTACACCTTC	CASSPGQGGYTF
TRBV5-5	TRBJ1-2	TRBD1	once	TGTGCCAGCAGCTACTTGGCGACAGGGCGCCTCGGCCCCCTGGGCTACACCTTC	CASSYLATGRLGPLGYTF